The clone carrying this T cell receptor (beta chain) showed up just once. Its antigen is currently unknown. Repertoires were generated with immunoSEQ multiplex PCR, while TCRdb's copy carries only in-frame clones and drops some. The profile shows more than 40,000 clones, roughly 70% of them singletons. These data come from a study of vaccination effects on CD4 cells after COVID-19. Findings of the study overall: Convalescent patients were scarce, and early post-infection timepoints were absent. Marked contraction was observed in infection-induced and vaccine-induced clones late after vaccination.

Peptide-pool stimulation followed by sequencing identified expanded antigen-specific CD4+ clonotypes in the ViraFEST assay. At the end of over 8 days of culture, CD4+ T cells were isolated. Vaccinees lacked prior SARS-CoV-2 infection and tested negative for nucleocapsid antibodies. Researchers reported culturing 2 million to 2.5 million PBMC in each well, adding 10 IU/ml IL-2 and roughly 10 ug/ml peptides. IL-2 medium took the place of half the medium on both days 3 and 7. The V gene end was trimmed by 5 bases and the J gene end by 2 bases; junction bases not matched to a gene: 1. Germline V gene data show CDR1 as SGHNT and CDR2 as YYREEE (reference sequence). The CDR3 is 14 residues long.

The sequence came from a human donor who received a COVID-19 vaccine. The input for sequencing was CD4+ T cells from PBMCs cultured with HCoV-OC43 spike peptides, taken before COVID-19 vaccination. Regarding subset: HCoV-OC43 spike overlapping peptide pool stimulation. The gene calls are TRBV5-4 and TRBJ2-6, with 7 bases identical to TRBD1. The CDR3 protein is CASRGGAGANVLTF. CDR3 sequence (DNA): TGTGCCAGCAGAGGGGGCGCTGGGGCCAACGTCCTGACTTTC.